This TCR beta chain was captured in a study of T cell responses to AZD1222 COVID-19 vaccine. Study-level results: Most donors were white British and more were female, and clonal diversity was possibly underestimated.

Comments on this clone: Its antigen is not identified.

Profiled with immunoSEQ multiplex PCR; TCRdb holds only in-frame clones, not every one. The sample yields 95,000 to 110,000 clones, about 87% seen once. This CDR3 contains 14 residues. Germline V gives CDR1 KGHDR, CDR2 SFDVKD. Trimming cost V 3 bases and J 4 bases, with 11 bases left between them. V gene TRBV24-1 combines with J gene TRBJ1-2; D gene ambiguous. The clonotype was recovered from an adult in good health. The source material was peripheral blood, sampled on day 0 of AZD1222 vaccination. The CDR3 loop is CATSDGSRPYGYTF. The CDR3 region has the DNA TGTGCCACCAGTGATGGGTCCCGTCCCTATGGCTACACCTTC.